These 18 T cell receptor beta chains were sequenced from one sample in a study of CD8 T cells in ankylosing spondylitis. Study-wide points: Ankylosing spondylitis blood seemed to carry a telltale TCR beta motif made of roughly eight highly homologous variants.

Their recognized antigens are unknown. MiXCR, run by TCRdb on the 5' RACE reads, gives a single entry per CDR3 protein. This table holds under 950,000 distinct CDR3 sequences, around 17% found once. The material sequenced was blood, either unsorted or a sorted T cell fraction (not recorded which). The receptors derive from a male donor with ankylosing spondylitis.

The genes are TRBV20-1 and TRBJ1-1; 7 bases align to TRBD1. Germline-derived CDR1 and CDR2 are DFQATT and SNEGSKA (reference sequence). J was trimmed by 7 bases and V by 5 bases; bases with no gene match: 10. CDR3 length: 13 residues. This chain's CDR3 is CSARTGYVDEAFF. The CDR3 coding sequence is TGCAGTGCTCGGACAGGCTATGTCGATGAAGCTTTCTTT.

This clonotype was seen a handful of times. The chain employs TRBV5-1 and TRBJ1-4; D is unresolved. Germline V gene data show CDR1 as SGHRS and CDR2 as YFSETQ. Trimming stripped 5 bases from V and 2 bases from J, with 16 bases between. This CDR3 spans 16 amino acids. CDR3 bases: TGCGCCAGCAGACAAGACGGGAGAGCTACTAATGAAAAACTGTTTTTT. Encoded protein: CASRQDGRATNEKLFF.

This clonotype was counted between two and nine times. CDR3 nucleotides: TGTGCCACTACTGGGAGGAACACTGAAGCTTTCTTT. Translated, it gives CATTGRNTEAFF. The rearrangement joins TRBV6-5 to TRBJ1-1; D unresolved. The CDR3 is made up of 12 amino acids. Germline V gene data show CDR1 as MNHEY and CDR2 as SVGAGI. Trimming removed 10 bases at V and 1 base at J, with 10 bases between.

The chain recombines TRBV7-9 with TRBJ1-2, with TRBD1 as a possible D gene (6 bases). V was clipped by 3 bases and J by 7 bases, with 15 bases between them. The CDR3 runs to 14 residues. Per germline, CDR1 SEHNR and CDR2 FQNEAQ (reference sequence). CDR3 loop: CASSFKTGAGGYTF. The CDR3 nucleotides read TGTGCCAGCAGCTTTAAGACGGGGGCCGGTGGCTACACCTTC.

The chain couples TRBV2 to TRBJ1-1; D call uncertain. V was trimmed by 3 bases and J by 5 bases, leaving 13 bases between them. The germline CDR1 and CDR2 sequences are SNHLY and FYNNEI. The CDR3 loop spans 14 amino acids. CDR3 sequence reads: CASSDSSGRTEAFF. The CDR3 DNA reads as TGTGCCAGCAGTGACTCTTCGGGGAGAACTGAAGCTTTCTTT.

The chain links TRBV7-9 to TRBJ2-2, with TRBD2 identical over 13 bases. Trimming took 4 bases from V and 4 from J; bases not matched to a gene: 3. Per the germline V gene, CDR1 is SEHNR and CDR2 is FQNEAQ (reference sequence). The CDR3 runs to 16 residues. The CDR3 protein is CASSSRLAGGTGELFF. The CDR3 region has the DNA TGTGCCAGCAGCTCGAGACTAGCGGGAGGCACCGGGGAGCTGTTTTTT.

This clonotype was seen a few times. The chain couples TRBV3-1 to TRBJ1-2; D remains ambiguous. In germline, CDR1 is LGHDT, CDR2 YNNKEL (reference sequence). The CDR3 is made up of 17 amino acids. The V gene lost 0 bases and the J gene lost 0 bases, with 14 bases spanning the gap. This chain's CDR3 is CASSQDPNRSPNYGYTF. CDR3 nucleotides: TGTGCCAGCAGCCAAGACCCAAACAGAAGTCCTAACTATGGCTACACCTTC.

The chain carries TRBV7-8 and TRBJ2-5, with D perhaps TRBD2 (7 bases). Germline loops: CDR1 SGHVS, CDR2 FQNEAQ. This CDR3 contains 17 residues. V lost 8 bases to trimming and J lost 2 bases, with 24 bases between them. CDR3 amino acids: CASLLKVGGPVQETQYF. In DNA form, the CDR3 reads TGTGCCAGCCTACTAAAGGTGGGGGGGCCCGTACAAGAGACCCAGTACTTC. Filled out from reference TRBV7-8 and TRBJ2-5, the complete variable domain reads GAGVSQSPRYKVAKRGQDVALRCDPISGHVSLFWYQQALGQGPEFLTYFQNEAQLDKSGLPSDRFFAERPEGSVSTLKIQRTQQEDSAVYLCASLLKVGGPVQETQYFGPGTRLLVL.

A few counts support this clonotype. This chain uses TRBV7-3 with TRBJ2-3; D may be TRBD1 (5 bases). The V and J ends lost 1 base and 10 bases respectively, with 24 bases between them. Germline V CDR1 and CDR2: SGHTA, FQGTGA. This CDR3 contains 17 residues. The CDR3 loop is CASSLNGVRVVGDAQYF. The CDR3 bases are TGTGCCAGCAGCTTAAACGGAGTCAGGGTGGTTGGGGATGCGCAGTATTTT.

The rearrangement joins TRBV5-6 to TRBJ2-7; tentatively, D is TRBD1 or TRBD2 (7 bases each). The CDR3 consists of 16 residues. In germline, CDR1 is SGHDT, CDR2 YYEEEE. The ends were cut back, 5 bases at V and 0 bases at J, with 18 bases in the middle. CDR3 sequence (DNA): TGTGCCAGCAGGGGGGGGGACAGTGCGAGCTCCTACGAGCAGTACTTC. Translating it yields CASRGGDSASSYEQYF. Looking up the rest from reference TRBV5-6 and TRBJ2-7 gives the full variable domain: DAGVTQSPTHLIKTRGQQVTLRCSPKSGHDTVSWYQQALGQGPQFIFQYYEEEERQRGNFPDRFSGHQFPNYSSELNVNALLLGDSALYLCASRGGDSASSYEQYFGPGTRLTVT.

The chain carries TRBV30 and TRBJ1-1; D not resolved. There are 14 residues in the CDR3. Germline V gene data show CDR1 as GTSNPN and CDR2 as SVGIG (reference sequence). The ends were cut back, 0 bases at V and 1 base at J, with 9 bases in the middle. The CDR3 DNA follows: TGTGCCTGGAGTGTATATGGCAGGAACACTGAAGCTTTCTTT. Amino acids: CAWSVYGRNTEAFF.

The CDR3 region is CASMGLTAYEQYF. The CDR3 DNA reads as TGTGCCAGCATGGGACTAACAGCCTACGAGCAGTACTTC. The J gene is TRBJ2-7, the V gene TRBV6-2 or TRBV6-3; 7 bases agree with TRBD2. Trimming at V came to 7 bases and at J to 2 bases, leaving 5 bases not matched to a gene. In germline, CDR1 is MNHEY, CDR2 SVGEGT. The CDR3 loop spans 13 amino acids.

A few counts support this clonotype. The chain recombines TRBV4-3 with TRBJ2-7; TRBD1 aligns across 8 bases. Germline assignment: CDR1 LGHNA and CDR2 YSLEER. The CDR3 covers 16 residues. With 4 bases clipped from V and 3 bases from J, the junction kept 11 bases outside the gene matches. CDR3 DNA: TGCGCCAGCAGCCCCCTCGCCGGACAGGGAGACTACGAGCAGTACTTC. Translation gives CASSPLAGQGDYEQYF.

This clonotype has only a few counts. The CDR3 region is CASSPPGETNEQFF. As DNA, the CDR3 is TGTGCCAGCAGCCCCCCGGGGGAAACCAATGAGCAGTTCTTC. V gene TRBV7-9 combines with J gene TRBJ2-1; tentative D call: TRBD2 (6 bases). The CDR3 is 14 amino acids. Germline CDR1 is SEHNR and CDR2 is FQNEAQ (reference sequence). V gave up 5 bases and J gave up 6 bases, with 14 bases separating them.

The table lists this clonotype with a few counts. This chain links TRBV12-3 or TRBV12-4 with TRBJ2-1; D is perhaps TRBD1 (6 bases). CDR3 size: 14 residues. V was pared by 5 bases and J by 1 base, with 9 bases between. CDR3 amino acids: CASSVTGSYNEQFF. CDR3 sequence (DNA): TGTGCCAGCAGTGTAACAGGGTCCTACAATGAGCAGTTCTTC.

In the case of this clonotype: At one of its ends the junction is not consistent with the germline gene, which may arise from a read error. The chain carries TRBV3-1 and TRBJ1-1; TRBD1 might be the D (5 bases). This CDR3 is 19 amino acids long. CDR1 is LGHDT, CDR2 YNNKEL, per germline (reference sequence). This CDR3 reads CASCQPLRDPRCENTEAFF. The CDR3 coding sequence is TGTGCCAGCTGCCAGCCCCTGAGGGACCCCAGATGCGAGAACACTGAAGCTTTCTTT.

The chain uses TRBV2 and TRBJ2-7, with 7 bases identical to TRBD2. V trimming: 8 bases; J trimming: 3 bases; junction bases outside the gene matches: 4. The CDR3 spans 12 residues. Germline CDR1 reads SNHLY; CDR2 reads FYNNEI. The CDR3 DNA reads TGTGCCAGCGGGACTACCAACTACGAGCAGTACTTC. This sequence encodes CASGTTNYEQYF.

The sample holds a few counts of this clonotype. The V call is TRBV12-3 or TRBV12-4, the J call TRBJ1-1; maybe TRBD1 (5 bases). Trimming cost V 6 bases and J 5 bases, with 19 bases left between them. There are 15 residues in the CDR3. The CDR3, as DNA: TGTGCCAGCAGGGGGTGGTGGGGGGAGGGAACTGAAGCTTTCTTT. Translating it yields CASRGWWGEGTEAFF.